This T cell receptor beta chain emerged from a study of chemoradiotherapy in HPV16-positive cancers. Study findings and constraints: Candidate HPV-specific clones and E7-related TCR motifs grew in tumor during treatment.

The V end lost 7 bases, the J end lost 4 bases, and 16 bases lay between the germline ends. This CDR3 is built from 15 residues. The germline V gene has CDR1 MNHEY and CDR2 SMNVEV (reference sequence). This table comes from immunoSEQ multiplex PCR, and its TCRdb copy is limited to in-frame clones, with some not included. The data contain about 68,000 clones, 88% of them singletons. A remark on this clone: Its specificity is unknown.

Over chemoradiotherapy, repertoires were sampled more than once. The chain links TRBV27 to TRBJ2-2; no clear D. The sequence came from a human donor with HPV-associated anogenital cancer. Source: blood, taken from a patient who underwent chemoradiotherapy. The CDR3 is CASTQLQGSTGELFF. CDR3 nucleotides: TGTGCCAGCACCCAACTTCAAGGGTCCACCGGGGAGCTGTTTTTT.